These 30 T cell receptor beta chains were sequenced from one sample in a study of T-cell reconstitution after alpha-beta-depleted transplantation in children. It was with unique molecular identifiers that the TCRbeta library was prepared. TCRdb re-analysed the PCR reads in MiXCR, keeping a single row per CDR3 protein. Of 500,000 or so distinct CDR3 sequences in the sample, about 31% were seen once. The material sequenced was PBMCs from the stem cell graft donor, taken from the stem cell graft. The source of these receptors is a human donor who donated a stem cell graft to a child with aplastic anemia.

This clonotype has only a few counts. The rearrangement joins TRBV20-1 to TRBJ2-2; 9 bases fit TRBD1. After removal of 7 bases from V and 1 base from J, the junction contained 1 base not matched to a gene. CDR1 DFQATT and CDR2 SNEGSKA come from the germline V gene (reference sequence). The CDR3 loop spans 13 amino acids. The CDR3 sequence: CSGQGGNTGELFF. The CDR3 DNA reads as TGCAGTGGACAGGGGGGGAACACCGGGGAGCTGTTTTTT.

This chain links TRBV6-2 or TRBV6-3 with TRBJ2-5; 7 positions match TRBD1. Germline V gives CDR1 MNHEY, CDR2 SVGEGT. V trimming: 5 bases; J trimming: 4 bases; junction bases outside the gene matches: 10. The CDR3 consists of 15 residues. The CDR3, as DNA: TGTGCCAGCAGTCGTACAGGGGTTCTGGGAGAGACCCAGTACTTC. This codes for CASSRTGVLGETQYF.

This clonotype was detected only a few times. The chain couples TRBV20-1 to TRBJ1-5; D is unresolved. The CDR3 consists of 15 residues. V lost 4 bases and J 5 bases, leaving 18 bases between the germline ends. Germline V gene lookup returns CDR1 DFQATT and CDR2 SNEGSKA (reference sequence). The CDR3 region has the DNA TGCAGTGCTATTAATCCGGCCGAAGGAGATCAGCCCCAGCATTTT. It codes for CSAINPAEGDQPQHF.

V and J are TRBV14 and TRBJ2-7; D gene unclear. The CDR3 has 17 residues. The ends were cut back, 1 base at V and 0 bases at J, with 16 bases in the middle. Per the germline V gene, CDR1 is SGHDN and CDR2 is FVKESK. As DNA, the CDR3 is TGTGCCAGCAGCCAAGGGCGTCCGGAAATAAGCTCCTACGAGCAGTACTTC. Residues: CASSQGRPEISSYEQYF. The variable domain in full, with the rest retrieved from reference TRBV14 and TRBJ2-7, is EAGVTQFPSHSVIEKGQTVTLRCDPISGHDNLYWYRRVMGKEIKFLLHFVKESKQDESGMPNNRFLAERTGGTYSTLKVQPAELEDSGVYFCASSQGRPEISSYEQYFGPGTRLTVT.

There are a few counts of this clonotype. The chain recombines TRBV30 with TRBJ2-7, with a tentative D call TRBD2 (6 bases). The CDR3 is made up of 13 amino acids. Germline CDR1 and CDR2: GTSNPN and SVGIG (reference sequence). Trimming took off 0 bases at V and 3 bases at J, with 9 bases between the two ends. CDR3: CAWSVGTHYEQYV. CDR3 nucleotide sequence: TGTGCCTGGAGTGTAGGGACTCACTACGAGCAGTACGTC.

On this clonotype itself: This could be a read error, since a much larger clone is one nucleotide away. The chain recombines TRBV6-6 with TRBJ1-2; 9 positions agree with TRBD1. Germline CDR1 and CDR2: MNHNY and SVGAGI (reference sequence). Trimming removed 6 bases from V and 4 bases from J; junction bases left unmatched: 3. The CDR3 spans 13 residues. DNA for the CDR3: TGTGCCAGCAGATCGGGACAGGGCTATGGCTACACCTTC. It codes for CASRSGQGYGYTF.

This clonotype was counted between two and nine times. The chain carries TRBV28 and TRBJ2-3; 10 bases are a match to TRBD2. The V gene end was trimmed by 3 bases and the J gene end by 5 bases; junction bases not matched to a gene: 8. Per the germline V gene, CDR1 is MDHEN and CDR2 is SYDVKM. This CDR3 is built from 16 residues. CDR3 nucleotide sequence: TGTGCCAGCAGTTTTGGGAGCGGGAGGGCCGGAGATACGCAGTATTTT. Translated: CASSFGSGRAGDTQYF.

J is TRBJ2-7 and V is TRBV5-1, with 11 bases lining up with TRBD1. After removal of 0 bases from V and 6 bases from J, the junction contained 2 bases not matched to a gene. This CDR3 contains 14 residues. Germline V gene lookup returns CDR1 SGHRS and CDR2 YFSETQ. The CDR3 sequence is CASSLAGTGGEQYV. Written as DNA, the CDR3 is TGCGCCAGCAGCTTGGCCGGGACAGGGGGCGAGCAGTACGTC.

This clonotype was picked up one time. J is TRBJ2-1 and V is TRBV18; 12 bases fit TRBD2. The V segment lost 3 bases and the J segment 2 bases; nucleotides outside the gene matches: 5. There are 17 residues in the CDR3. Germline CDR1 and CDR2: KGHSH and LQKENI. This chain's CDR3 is CASSPRTSGDTYNEQFF. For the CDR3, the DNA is TGTGCCAGCTCACCGAGGACTAGCGGGGACACCTACAATGAGCAGTTCTTC.

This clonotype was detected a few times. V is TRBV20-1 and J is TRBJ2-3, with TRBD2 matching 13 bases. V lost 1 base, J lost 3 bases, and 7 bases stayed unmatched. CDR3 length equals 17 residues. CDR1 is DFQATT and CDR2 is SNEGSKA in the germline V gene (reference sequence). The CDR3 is CSARAGLAGEFTDTQYF. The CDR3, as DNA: TGCAGTGCTAGAGCAGGACTAGCGGGAGAATTTACAGATACGCAGTATTTT.

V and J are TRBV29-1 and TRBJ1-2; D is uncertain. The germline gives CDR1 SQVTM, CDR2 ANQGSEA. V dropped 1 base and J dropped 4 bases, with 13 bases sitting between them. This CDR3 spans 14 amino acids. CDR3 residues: CSVEAPGGAYGYTF. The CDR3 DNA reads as TGCAGCGTTGAAGCCCCTGGCGGCGCCTATGGCTACACCTTC.

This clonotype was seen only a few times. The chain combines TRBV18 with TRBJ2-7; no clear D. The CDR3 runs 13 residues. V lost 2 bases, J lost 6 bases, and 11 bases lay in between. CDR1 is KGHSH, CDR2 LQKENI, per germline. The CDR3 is CASSPGFYFEQYV. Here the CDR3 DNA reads TGTGCCAGCTCACCAGGGTTCTACTTCGAGCAGTACGTC.

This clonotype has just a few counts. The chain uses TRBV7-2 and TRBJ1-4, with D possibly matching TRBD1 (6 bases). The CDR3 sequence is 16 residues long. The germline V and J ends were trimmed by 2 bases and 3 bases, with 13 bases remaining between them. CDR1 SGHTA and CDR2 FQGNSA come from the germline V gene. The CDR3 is CASSLHRERANEKLFF. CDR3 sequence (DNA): TGTGCCAGCAGCTTACACAGGGAGAGGGCTAATGAAAAACTGTTTTTT.

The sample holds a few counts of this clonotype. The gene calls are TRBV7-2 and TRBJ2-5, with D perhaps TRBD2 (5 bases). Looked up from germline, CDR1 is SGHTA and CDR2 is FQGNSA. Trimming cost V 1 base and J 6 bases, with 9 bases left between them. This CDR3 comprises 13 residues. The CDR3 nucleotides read TGTGCCAGCAGCTTAGTTACGGGGAAGACCCAGTACTTC. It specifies CASSLVTGKTQYF.

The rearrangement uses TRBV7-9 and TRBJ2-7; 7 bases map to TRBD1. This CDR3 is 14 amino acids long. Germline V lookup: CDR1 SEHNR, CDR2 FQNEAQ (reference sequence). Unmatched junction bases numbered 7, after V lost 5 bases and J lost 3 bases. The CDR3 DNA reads TGTGCCAGCAGCCTGGACAGGAAAAACTACGAGCAGTACTTC. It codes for CASSLDRKNYEQYF.

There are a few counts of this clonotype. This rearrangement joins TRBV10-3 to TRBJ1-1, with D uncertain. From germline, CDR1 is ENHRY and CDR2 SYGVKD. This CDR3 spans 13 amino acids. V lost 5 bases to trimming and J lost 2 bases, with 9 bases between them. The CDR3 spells CAISNTDNTEAFF. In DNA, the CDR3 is TGTGCCATCAGTAATACAGATAACACTGAAGCTTTCTTT.

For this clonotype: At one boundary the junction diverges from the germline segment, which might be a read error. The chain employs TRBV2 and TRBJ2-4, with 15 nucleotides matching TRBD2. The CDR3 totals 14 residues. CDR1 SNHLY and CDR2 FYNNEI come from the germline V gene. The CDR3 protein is CASTEGLAGGPWDF. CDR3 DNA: TGTGCCAGCACTGAGGGACTAGCGGGAGGACCGTGGGACTTC.

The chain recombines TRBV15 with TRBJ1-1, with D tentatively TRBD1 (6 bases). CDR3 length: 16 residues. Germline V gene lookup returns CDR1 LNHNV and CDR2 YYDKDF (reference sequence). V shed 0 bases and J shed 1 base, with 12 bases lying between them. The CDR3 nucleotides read TGTGCCACCAGCAGAGATCCTGGACAGCCGAACACTGAAGCTTTCTTT. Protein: CATSRDPGQPNTEAFF.

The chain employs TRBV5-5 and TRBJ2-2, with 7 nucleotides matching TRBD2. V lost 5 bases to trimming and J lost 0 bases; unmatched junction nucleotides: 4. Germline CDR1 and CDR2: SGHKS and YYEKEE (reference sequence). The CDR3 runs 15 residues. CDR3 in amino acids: CASRQAGTNTGELFF. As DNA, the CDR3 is TGTGCCAGCAGGCAAGCGGGAACGAACACCGGGGAGCTGTTTTTT.

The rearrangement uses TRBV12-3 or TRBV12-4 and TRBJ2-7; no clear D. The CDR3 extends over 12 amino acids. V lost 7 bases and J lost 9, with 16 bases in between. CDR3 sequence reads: CASTPGLGMQYF. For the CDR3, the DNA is TGTGCCAGCACCCCGGGCCTCGGCATGCAGTACTTC.

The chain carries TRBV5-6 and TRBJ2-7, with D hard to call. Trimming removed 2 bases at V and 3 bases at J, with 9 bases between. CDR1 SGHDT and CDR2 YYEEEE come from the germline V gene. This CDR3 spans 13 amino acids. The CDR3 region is CASSFGRSYEQYV. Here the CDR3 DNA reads TGTGCCAGCAGCTTCGGCAGGAGCTACGAGCAGTACGTC.

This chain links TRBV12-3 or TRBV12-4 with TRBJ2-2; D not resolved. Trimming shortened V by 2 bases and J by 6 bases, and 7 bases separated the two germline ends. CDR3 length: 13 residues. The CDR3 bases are TGTGCCAGCAGTTTACTTTTCCCCGGGGAGCTGTTTTTT. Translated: CASSLLFPGELFF.

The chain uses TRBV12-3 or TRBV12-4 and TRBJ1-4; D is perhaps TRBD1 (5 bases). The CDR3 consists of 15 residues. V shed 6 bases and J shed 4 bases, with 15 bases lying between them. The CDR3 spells CASSHVLGVNEKLFF. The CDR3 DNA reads TGTGCCAGCAGCCACGTCTTGGGGGTTAATGAAAAACTGTTTTTT.

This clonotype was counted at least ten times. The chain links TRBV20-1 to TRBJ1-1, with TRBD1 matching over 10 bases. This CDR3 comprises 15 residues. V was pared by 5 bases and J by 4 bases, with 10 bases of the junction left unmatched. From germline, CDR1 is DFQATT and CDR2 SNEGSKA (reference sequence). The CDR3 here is CSAQPGQGKLTEAFF. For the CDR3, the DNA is TGCAGTGCTCAGCCGGGACAGGGGAAACTCACTGAAGCTTTCTTT.

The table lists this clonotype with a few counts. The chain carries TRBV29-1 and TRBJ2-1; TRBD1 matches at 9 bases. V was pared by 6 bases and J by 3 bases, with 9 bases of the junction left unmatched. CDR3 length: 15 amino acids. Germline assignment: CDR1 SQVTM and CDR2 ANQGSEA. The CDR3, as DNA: TGCAGCGTAAGCGGACAGGGGACCCACTACAATGAGCAGTTCTTC. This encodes CSVSGQGTHYNEQFF.

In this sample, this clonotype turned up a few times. This chain's CDR3 is CASSFGGAPSYEQYV. The CDR3 DNA sequence: TGTGCCAGCAGTTTCGGGGGAGCCCCTTCCTACGAGCAGTACGTC. This chain uses TRBV6-2 or TRBV6-3 with TRBJ2-7; D might be TRBD2 (6 bases). The V gene lost 4 bases and the J gene lost 1 base, with 14 bases spanning the gap. The CDR3 has 15 amino acids. Germline values: CDR1 MNHEY, CDR2 SVGEGT.

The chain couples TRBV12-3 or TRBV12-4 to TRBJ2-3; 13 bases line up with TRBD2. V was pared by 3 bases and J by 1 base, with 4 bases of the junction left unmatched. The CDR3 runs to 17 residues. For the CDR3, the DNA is TGTGCCAGCAGTTTCCGTGGACTAGCGGGAGGCACAGATACGCAGTATTTT. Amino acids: CASSFRGLAGGTDTQYF.

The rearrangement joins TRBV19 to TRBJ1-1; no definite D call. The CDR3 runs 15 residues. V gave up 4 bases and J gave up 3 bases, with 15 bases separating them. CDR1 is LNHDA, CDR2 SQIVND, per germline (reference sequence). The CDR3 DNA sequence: TGTGCCAGTAGTAGCAGAACAGCGGGAGACACTGAAGCTTTCTTT. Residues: CASSSRTAGDTEAFF.

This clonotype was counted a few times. The CDR3 is CASCLSGWTNEKLFF. The DNA of the CDR3 is TGTGCCAGCTGCTTGTCGGGTTGGACTAATGAAAAACTGTTTTTT. V gene TRBV27 combines with J gene TRBJ1-4; D unresolved. The CDR3 contains 15 residues. V was clipped by 8 bases and J by 2 bases, with 15 bases between them. Looked up from germline, CDR1 is MNHEY and CDR2 is SMNVEV (reference sequence).

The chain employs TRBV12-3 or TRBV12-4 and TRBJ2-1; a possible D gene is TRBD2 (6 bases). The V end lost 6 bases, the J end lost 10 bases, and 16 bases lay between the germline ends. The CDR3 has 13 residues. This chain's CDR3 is CASRPIGRGEQFF. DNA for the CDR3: TGTGCCAGCAGACCGATAGGTCGGGGGGAGCAGTTCTTC.